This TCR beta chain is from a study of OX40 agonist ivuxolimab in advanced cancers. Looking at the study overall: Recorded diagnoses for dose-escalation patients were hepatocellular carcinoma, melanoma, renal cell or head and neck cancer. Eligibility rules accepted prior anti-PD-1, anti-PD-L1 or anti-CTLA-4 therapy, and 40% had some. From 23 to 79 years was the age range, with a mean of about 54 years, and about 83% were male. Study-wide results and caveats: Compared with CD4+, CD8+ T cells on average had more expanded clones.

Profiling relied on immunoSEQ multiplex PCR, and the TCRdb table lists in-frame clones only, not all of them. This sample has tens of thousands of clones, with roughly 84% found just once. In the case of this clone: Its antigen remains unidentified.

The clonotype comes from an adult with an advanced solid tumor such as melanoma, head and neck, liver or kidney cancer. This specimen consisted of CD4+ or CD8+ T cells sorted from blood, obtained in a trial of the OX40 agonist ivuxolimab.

The CDR3 bases are TGTGCCAGCTCGCGTGGACTAGCGGGGGACAATGAGCAGTTCTTC. Translating it yields CASSRGLAGDNEQFF. V is TRBV18 and J is TRBJ2-1; TRBD2 aligns across 13 bases. The CDR3 extends over 15 amino acids. Per germline, CDR1 KGHSH and CDR2 LQKENI. Trimming took 6 bases from V and 5 from J; bases not matched to a gene: 4.